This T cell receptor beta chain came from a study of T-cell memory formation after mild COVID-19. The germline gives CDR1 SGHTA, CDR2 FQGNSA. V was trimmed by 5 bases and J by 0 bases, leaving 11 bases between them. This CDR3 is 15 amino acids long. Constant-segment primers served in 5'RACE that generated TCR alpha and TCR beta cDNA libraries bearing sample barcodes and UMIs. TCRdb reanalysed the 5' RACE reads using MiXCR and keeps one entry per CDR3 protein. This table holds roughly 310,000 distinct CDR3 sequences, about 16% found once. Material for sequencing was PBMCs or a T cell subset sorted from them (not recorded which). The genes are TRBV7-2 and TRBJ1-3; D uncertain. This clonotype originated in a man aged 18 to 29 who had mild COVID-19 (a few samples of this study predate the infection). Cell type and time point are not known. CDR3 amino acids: CASSLDPFSGNTIYF. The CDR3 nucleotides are TGTGCCAGCAGCCTCGACCCGTTCTCTGGAAACACCATATATTTT.